Listed below are T cell receptor beta chains from one sample, sequenced in a study of shared clonotypes between healthy human individuals. The table came from immunoSEQ multiplex PCR; TCRdb's copy has only in-frame clones and leaves some out. This table holds roughly 1,100,000 clones, about 80% found once. Material for sequencing was memory CD4+ T cells sorted from blood. The origin of the receptors is a man aged 18 to 30 in good health. Each CDR3 is given with its conserved first and last residue. Fields, in order: D gene, V gene, J gene, clone size, CDR3 protein, CDR3 DNA. The D gene is left open where the match is weak. Not all rows give a size; the values are once, few, many and, for expanded clones, a class.

>.|TRBV20-1|TRBJ2-2|.
CSAYDSGELFF
TGCAGTGCTTACGACAGCGGGGAGCTGTTTTTT
>.|TRBV19|TRBJ1-5|.
CASRPGGGNQPQHF
TGTGCCAGTAGGCCCGGGGGCGGCAATCAGCCCCAGCATTTT
>TRBD1|TRBV5-4|TRBJ1-1|.
CATRGQQYTEAFF
TGTGCCACTCGGGGACAGCAGTACACTGAAGCTTTCTTT
>.|TRBV27|TRBJ1-5|.
CASSSRGRDQAQHF
TGTGCCAGCAGTTCAAGGGGTAGGGATCAGGCCCAGCATTTT
>TRBD1|TRBV11-2|TRBJ1-5|once
CASSMGTGGGRQPQHF
TGTGCCAGCAGCATGGGGACAGGGGGGGGCCGGCAGCCCCAGCATTTT
>TRBD2|TRBV19|TRBJ2-3|.
CASSIGISGREDTQYF
TGTGCCAGTAGTATAGGGATTAGCGGGCGGGAAGATACGCAGTATTTT
>.|TRBV2|TRBJ2-5|.
CASSEMTYETQYF
TGTGCCAGCAGCGAAATGACCTACGAGACCCAGTACTTC
>TRBD2|TRBV29-1|TRBJ2-1|.
CSVGFLAGGNEQFF
TGCAGCGTTGGTTTTCTAGCGGGGGGCAATGAGCAGTTCTTC
>.|TRBV6-5|TRBJ2-6|.
CASSYSPSGANVLTF
TGTGCCAGCAGTTACTCGCCCTCTGGGGCCAACGTCCTGACTTTC
>TRBD2|TRBV5-1|TRBJ2-2|.
CASSLYVASGGLNTGELFF
TGCGCCAGCAGCTTGTATGTTGCTAGCGGGGGGCTAAACACCGGGGAGCTGTTTTTT
>.|TRBV11-2|TRBJ2-6|.
CASSLSTAGANVLTF
TGTGCCAGCAGCTTGAGTACAGCTGGGGCCAACGTCCTGACTTTC
>.|TRBV25-1|TRBJ2-7|.
CASSAGYEQYF
TGTGCCAGCAGTGCGGGCTACGAGCAGTACTTC
>.|TRBV19|TRBJ1-1|.
CASSMVARHTEAFF
TGTGCCAGTAGTATGGTAGCCAGGCACACTGAAGCTTTCTTT
>.|TRBV7-7|TRBJ2-5|.
CASSPGTTGETQYF
TGTGCTAGCAGCCCAGGGACCACCGGTGAGACCCAGTACTTC
>TRBD2|TRBV2|TRBJ2-3|few
CASSDHIREGPDTQYF
TGTGCCAGCAGTGACCATATCCGGGAGGGCCCCGATACGCAGTATTTT
>.|TRBV7-9|TRBJ1-1|few
CASSLLRREAFF
TGTGCCAGCAGCTTACTTCGCCGTGAAGCTTTCTTT
>.|TRBV2|TRBJ1-3|.
CASSLSEHGNTIYF
TGTGCCAGCAGCCTTTCGGAACATGGAAACACCATATATTTT
>.|TRBV9|TRBJ1-2|.
CATPYGYDYGYTF
TGTGCCACTCCATACGGGTACGACTATGGCTACACCTTC
>.|TRBV15|TRBJ2-5|.
CATSRGIGSEETQYF
TGTGCCACCAGCAGAGGCATAGGTTCCGAAGAGACCCAGTACTTC
>.|TRBV7-3|TRBJ2-3|.
CASSLQGGSDTQYF
TGTGCCAGCAGCTTACAGGGGGGCTCAGATACGCAGTATTTT
>.|TRBV28|TRBJ1-2|.
CASSSPSQQGQWGYTF
TGTGCCAGCAGTTCCCCCTCACAACAGGGTCAGTGGGGCTACACCTTC
>.|TRBV7-2|TRBJ1-3|.
CASCRDPGNTIYF
TGTGCCAGCTGCCGGGACCCGGGGAACACCATATATTTT
>.|TRBV13|TRBJ2-1|.
CASSLATFVSSYNEQFF
TGTGCCAGCAGCTTAGCCACATTTGTATCCTCCTACAATGAGCAGTTCTTC
>.|TRBV19|TRBJ2-7|.
CASSPIGGVAYEQYF
TGTGCCAGTAGTCCAATCGGCGGGGTGGCCTACGAGCAGTACTTC
>.|TRBV6-5|TRBJ2-1|.
CASSPGVGSEQFF
TGTGCCAGCAGTCCGGGAGTGGGTAGTGAGCAGTTCTTC
>.|TRBV9|TRBJ2-6|.
CASSVWGANVLTF
TGTGCCAGCAGCGTCTGGGGGGCCAACGTCCTGACTTTC
>.|TRBV30|TRBJ2-7|.
CAWGPVWAYEQYF
TGTGCCTGGGGACCCGTTTGGGCCTACGAGCAGTACTTC
>.|TRBV9|TRBJ2-3|.
CASTRGFATDTQYF
TGTGCCAGCACACGGGGGTTCGCCACAGATACGCAGTATTTT